This TCR beta chain originates from a study of T-cell memory formation after mild COVID-19. TCRdb recomputed calls from the 5' RACE reads with MiXCR, one row per CDR3 protein. The data show hundreds of thousands of distinct CDR3 sequences, with approximately 15% seen just once and 20% to 25% held by the top ten. A word on this clonotype: Its cognate antigen is unknown.

The study's findings and limits: The study detected some responding clones in pre-infection memory, suggesting cross-reactive memory joined. CD4+ bias marked clones expanding day 15 to 37, unlike balanced contracting clones. Contracting CD4+ clones lay largely in CM and EM, with CD8+ ones residing in EMRA. Second-wave clones peaking on day 37 lacked confirmed SARS-CoV-2 specificity.

The V and J ends lost 0 bases and 2 bases respectively, with 11 bases between them. CDR3 length: 16 amino acids. The germline CDR1 and CDR2 sequences are LGHNA and YSLEER. The sequenced sample consisted of PBMCs or a T cell subset sorted from them (not recorded which). This rearrangement joins TRBV4-3 to TRBJ2-1, with a possible D match to TRBD2 (5 bases). The origin of this receptor is a man younger than 35 who had mild COVID-19 (a few samples of this study predate the infection). Cell type and time point are not known. The DNA of the CDR3 is TGCGCCAGCAGCCAAGACCCTGGCGGGCCCTACAATGAGCAGTTCTTC. This codes for CASSQDPGGPYNEQFF.